The 26 T cell receptor beta chains reported below all come from one sample, sequenced in a study of cytomegalovirus exposure and HLA in healthy donors. Primers included in the PCR were 60 Vbeta and 13 Jbeta primers. The method was immunoSEQ multiplex PCR; TCRdb's version includes in-frame clones alone and lacks a portion of them. The sample contains under 200,000 clones, about 78% of which appear only once. Sequenced material: PBMCs. These receptors originate from a man aged 35-49 years in good health and CMV-seronegative.

This clone came up a few times. This rearrangement joins TRBV5-5 to TRBJ2-5, with TRBD2 matching 8 bases. Germline V gives CDR1 SGHKS, CDR2 YYEKEE (reference sequence). The V gene end was trimmed by 4 bases and the J gene end by 5 bases; junction bases not matched to a gene: 7. This CDR3 spans 14 amino acids. The CDR3 DNA reads as TGTGCCAGCAGCCCTCTCGGGGGGGAGGAGACCCAGTACTTC. It codes for CASSPLGGEETQYF.

CDR3 protein: CASSLTSQGADTQYF. The CDR3, as DNA: TGTGCCAGCAGCTTAACGTCCCAGGGGGCAGATACGCAGTATTTT. The chain couples TRBV7-9 to TRBJ2-3; 7 bases fit TRBD1. Looked up from germline, CDR1 is SEHNR and CDR2 is FQNEAQ (reference sequence). The CDR3 runs to 15 residues. V gave up 2 bases and J gave up 4 bases; unmatched junction bases: 6.

The chain employs TRBV29-1 and TRBJ2-3; D is undetermined. The CDR3 is 12 residues long. Trimming left V 5 bases short and J 2 bases short, with 8 bases between. Germline CDR1 SQVTM, CDR2 ANQGSEA. The CDR3 DNA reads as TGCAGCGTTCCTCCTAACACAGATACGCAGTATTTT. It specifies CSVPPNTDTQYF.

The chain couples TRBV5-6 to TRBJ2-3; 11 nucleotides line up with TRBD2. Germline lookup yields CDR1 SGHDT and CDR2 YYEEEE. The CDR3 has 16 residues. V trimming: 2 bases; J trimming: 2 bases; junction bases outside the gene matches: 4. The CDR3 here is CASSLRLAGTTDTQYF. Written as DNA, the CDR3 is TGTGCCAGCAGCTTAAGACTAGCGGGGACCACAGATACGCAGTATTTT.

This chain uses TRBV5-4 with TRBJ2-7; D may be TRBD2 (5 bases). Germline-derived CDR1 and CDR2 are SGHNT and YYREEE (reference sequence). The CDR3 is 14 amino acids. V was clipped by 2 bases and J by 0 bases, with 9 bases between them. The CDR3 sequence is CASSLGADSYEQYF. DNA for the CDR3: TGTGCCAGCAGCTTAGGAGCGGACTCCTACGAGCAGTACTTC. Based on the CDR3 plus reference TRBV5-4 and TRBJ2-7, the full variable domain is ETGVTQSPTHLIKTRGQQVTLRCSSQSGHNTVSWYQQALGQGPQFIFQYYREEENGRGNFPPRFSGLQFPNYSSELNVNALELDDSALYLCASSLGADSYEQYFGPGTRLTVT.

This clone was detected once. V usage is TRBV7-2 and J usage is TRBJ2-3; D call uncertain. Germline CDR1 reads SGHTA; CDR2 reads FQGNSA. The CDR3 has 13 residues. V shed 1 base and J shed 6 bases, with 8 bases lying between them. The CDR3 sequence is CASSLGSGDTQYF. In nucleotides, the CDR3 is TGTGCCAGCAGCTTAGGCAGTGGCGATACGCAGTATTTT.

The rearrangement links TRBV7-8 to TRBJ1-1; D possibly corresponds to TRBD1 (5 bases). Deletions cut 1 base from V and 5 bases from J, with 11 bases between. The CDR3 has 14 residues. The germline V gene has CDR1 SGHVS and CDR2 FQNEAQ. In DNA form, the CDR3 reads TGTGCCAGCAGCTTAGGGGAGGGGACGACTGAAGCTTTCTTT. This gives the protein CASSLGEGTTEAFF.

The chain couples TRBV29-1 to TRBJ1-4; 7 bases fit TRBD1. Germline V gene sequence: CDR1 SQVTM, CDR2 ANQGSEA. With 7 bases clipped from V and 6 bases from J, the junction kept 5 bases outside the gene matches. The CDR3 is made up of 12 amino acids. The CDR3 reads CSARQGDEKLFF. The CDR3 DNA is TGCAGCGCCCGACAGGGAGATGAAAAACTGTTTTTT.

The chain employs TRBV10-3 and TRBJ2-3; weak D call: TRBD1 (5 bases). The V end lost 4 bases, the J end lost 2 bases, and 7 bases lay between the germline ends. This CDR3 comprises 13 residues. Germline V gene data show CDR1 as ENHRY and CDR2 as SYGVKD. DNA of the CDR3: TGTGCCATCAGTGGTGGGGCCACAGATACGCAGTATTTT. It is translated as CAISGGATDTQYF.

The chain joins TRBV6-1 to TRBJ1-5; TRBD1 agrees at 8 bases. CDR3 size: 16 residues. Trimming removed 3 bases from V and 5 bases from J; junction bases left unmatched: 9. The germline V gene encodes CDR1 MNHNS and CDR2 SASEGT. In DNA form, the CDR3 reads TGTGCCAGCAGTGACCGGACAGGGATACTCCATCAGCCCCAGCATTTT. This gives the protein CASSDRTGILHQPQHF.

The chain recombines TRBV6-5 with TRBJ1-1; D unresolved. Trimming removed 3 bases from V and 3 bases from J, with 8 bases in between. Germline lookup yields CDR1 MNHEY and CDR2 SVGAGI. The CDR3 has 13 residues. This chain's CDR3 is CASSYSPYTEAFF. In nucleotides, the CDR3 is TGTGCCAGCAGTTATTCCCCCTACACTGAAGCTTTCTTT.

The rearrangement links TRBV4-1 to TRBJ2-7, with TRBD2 as a possible D gene (6 bases). The CDR3 runs 14 residues. Trimming took 1 base from V and 0 from J, leaving 7 bases between them. Germline CDR1 reads MGHRA; CDR2 reads YSYEKL. The chain's CDR3 is CASSQGLDSYEQYF. CDR3 nucleotide sequence: TGCGCCAGCAGCCAAGGACTAGACTCCTACGAGCAGTACTTC.

J is TRBJ2-7 and V is TRBV6-5; 7 bases align to TRBD1. Germline trimming cut 6 bases from V and 1 base from J; bases unmatched to any gene: 9. The length of the CDR3 is 15 residues. CDR1 is MNHEY, CDR2 SVGAGI, per germline. The CDR3 here is CASSSGTVGSYEQYF. The CDR3 DNA reads TGTGCCAGCAGCTCCGGGACAGTAGGATCCTACGAGCAGTACTTC.

This chain connects TRBV7-2 to TRBJ2-3; 7 nucleotides agree with TRBD1. V was clipped by 5 bases and J by 5 bases; unmatched bases: 4. This CDR3 is 13 amino acids long. Germline V gene lookup returns CDR1 SGHTA and CDR2 FQGNSA. The CDR3 DNA sequence: TGTGCCAGCAGCGGGACAGCCCTAGATACGCAGTATTTT. It encodes CASSGTALDTQYF. The variable domain in full, completed from reference TRBV7-2 and TRBJ2-3, reads GAGVSQSPSNKVTEKGKDVELRCDPISGHTALYWYRQSLGQGLEFLIYFQGNSAPDKSGLPSDRFSAERTGGSVSTLTIQRTQQEDSAVYLCASSGTALDTQYFGPGTRLTVL.

V and J are TRBV11-2 and TRBJ2-1; 9 bases are shared with TRBD2. CDR1 SGHAT and CDR2 FQNNGV come from the germline V gene. The CDR3 spans 17 residues. J was trimmed by 4 bases and V by 4 bases; bases with no gene match: 11. Here the CDR3 DNA reads TGTGCCAGCAGCTCAGAGGATAGCGGGAGACGGTACAATGAGCAGTTCTTC. Translating gives CASSSEDSGRRYNEQFF.

The chain combines TRBV2 with TRBJ2-2; D not certain. CDR3 length: 15 amino acids. V was cut by 7 bases and J by 5 bases, with 17 bases left in between. Germline loops: CDR1 SNHLY, CDR2 FYNNEI. The CDR3 DNA reads TGTGCCAGCACCCCTGACTCGCTGTTGACCGGGGAGCTGTTTTTT. Translating it yields CASTPDSLLTGELFF.

CDR3 in amino acids: CASSFRAGNALHETQYF. As DNA, the CDR3 is TGTGCCAGCAGCTTTAGGGCAGGGAATGCCCTCCATGAGACCCAGTACTTC. This chain uses TRBV11-3 with TRBJ2-5; maybe TRBD1 (5 bases). Trimming removed 3 bases from V and 5 bases from J, with 22 bases in between. The CDR3 spans 17 residues. Germline loops: CDR1 SGHNT, CDR2 YENEEA.

The chain employs TRBV6-5 and TRBJ1-1; D unclear. Germline loops: CDR1 MNHEY, CDR2 SVGAGI. The CDR3 extends over 15 amino acids. Between the trimmed V and J ends, which lost 7 bases and 3 bases, there was a span of 18 bases. DNA for the CDR3: TGTGCCAGCATTCCCGGAGGGCAGGCCCACACTGAAGCTTTCTTT. Translated, it gives CASIPGGQAHTEAFF.

The rearrangement joins TRBV30 to TRBJ2-1; 8 positions agree with TRBD1. The CDR3 contains 12 residues. The V gene end was trimmed by 3 bases and the J gene end by 6 bases; junction bases not matched to a gene: 1. Germline V gene data show CDR1 as GTSNPN and CDR2 as SVGIG (reference sequence). The CDR3 loop reads CAWRGQVNEQFF. CDR3 DNA sequence: TGTGCCTGGAGGGGACAGGTCAATGAGCAGTTCTTC.

This clone was observed once. The V call is TRBV15, the J call TRBJ1-4; tentative D call: TRBD1 (6 bases). The CDR3 extends over 14 amino acids. CDR1 is LNHNV and CDR2 is YYDKDF in the germline V gene (reference sequence). Trimming cost V 6 bases and J 6 bases, with 14 bases left between them. CDR3: CATRTGTHYEKLFF. The CDR3 bases are TGTGCCACCAGAACCGGGACACACTATGAAAAACTGTTTTTT.

V is TRBV2 and J is TRBJ2-5; D not certain. V was trimmed by 6 bases and J by 5 bases, leaving 10 bases between them. This CDR3 comprises 12 residues. CDR1 and CDR2 (germline): SNHLY, FYNNEI. The CDR3 nucleotides are TGTGCCAGCAGAAGACTCTCGGAGACCCAGTACTTC. Translated, it gives CASRRLSETQYF.

With regard to this clone: Other DNA sequences in the sample encode the same CDR3. The genes are TRBV5-1 and TRBJ2-7, with D perhaps matching TRBD1 (6 bases). The length of the CDR3 is 15 residues. Germline-derived CDR1 and CDR2 are SGHRS and YFSETQ. V gave up 0 bases and J gave up 3 bases, with 13 bases separating them. CDR3 nucleotide sequence: TGCGCCAGCAGCTTGGCCCCGGGACAAAACTACGAGCAGTACTTC. The encoded protein is CASSLAPGQNYEQYF.

The chain has TRBV6-5 and TRBJ1-2; TRBD1 is a possible D gene (6 bases). Germline V lookup: CDR1 MNHEY, CDR2 SVGAGI. Trimming shortened V by 6 bases and J by 2 bases, and 16 bases separated the two germline ends. This CDR3 region has 15 residues. CDR3 residues: CASRDYLQGNYGYTF. The CDR3 DNA sequence: TGTGCCAGCAGAGACTATCTCCAGGGGAACTATGGCTACACCTTC.

CDR3 coding DNA: TGTGCCAGCAGTTCCGAACGGGGGTCCTACGAGCAGTACTTC. This encodes CASSSERGSYEQYF. The chain links TRBV27 to TRBJ2-7; a possible D gene is TRBD2 (6 bases). This CDR3 spans 14 amino acids. V was cut by 4 bases and J by 1 base, with 11 bases left in between. Looked up from germline, CDR1 is MNHEY and CDR2 is SMNVEV (reference sequence).

V usage is TRBV6-6 and J usage is TRBJ1-1; a possible D gene is TRBD1 (6 bases). Trimming pared 8 bases from V and 0 bases from J, leaving 13 bases between. This CDR3 contains 14 residues. Germline CDR1 is MNHNY and CDR2 is SVGAGI (reference sequence). Here the CDR3 DNA reads TGTGCCAGCGAATCTCAGGGGATGAACACTGAAGCTTTCTTT. Its protein is CASESQGMNTEAFF.

This chain connects TRBV27 to TRBJ2-7; 8 positions agree with TRBD1. J lost 4 bases, V lost 1 base, and 3 bases had no gene match. Germline CDR1 reads MNHEY; CDR2 reads SMNVEV (reference sequence). This CDR3 spans 14 amino acids. This CDR3 reads CASSLYRGIYEQYF. DNA of the CDR3: TGTGCCAGCAGTTTATACAGGGGGATTTACGAGCAGTACTTC.